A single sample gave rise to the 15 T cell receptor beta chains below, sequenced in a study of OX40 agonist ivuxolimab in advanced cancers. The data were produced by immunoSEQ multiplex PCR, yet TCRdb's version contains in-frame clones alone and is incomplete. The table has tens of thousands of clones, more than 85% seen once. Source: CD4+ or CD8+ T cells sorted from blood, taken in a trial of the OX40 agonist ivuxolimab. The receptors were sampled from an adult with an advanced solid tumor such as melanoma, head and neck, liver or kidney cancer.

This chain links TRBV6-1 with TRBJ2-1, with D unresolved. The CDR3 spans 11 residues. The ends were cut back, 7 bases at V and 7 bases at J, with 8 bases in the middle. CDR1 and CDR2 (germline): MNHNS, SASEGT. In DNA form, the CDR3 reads TGTGCCAGCACCCGCGGTAATGAGCAGTTCTTC. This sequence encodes CASTRGNEQFF.

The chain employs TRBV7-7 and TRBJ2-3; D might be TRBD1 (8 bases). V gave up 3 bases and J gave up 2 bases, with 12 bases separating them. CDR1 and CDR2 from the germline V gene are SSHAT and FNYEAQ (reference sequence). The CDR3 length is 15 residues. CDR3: CASSFTGGDTDTQYF. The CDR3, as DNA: TGTGCCAGCAGCTTTACAGGGGGGGACACAGATACGCAGTATTTT.

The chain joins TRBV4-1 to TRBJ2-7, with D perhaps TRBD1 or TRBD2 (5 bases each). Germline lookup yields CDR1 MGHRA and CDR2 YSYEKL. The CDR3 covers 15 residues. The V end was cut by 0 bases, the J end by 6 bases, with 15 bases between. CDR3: CASSQDKGSLGEQYF. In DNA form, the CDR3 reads TGCGCCAGCAGCCAAGATAAGGGGAGTTTGGGCGAGCAGTACTTC.

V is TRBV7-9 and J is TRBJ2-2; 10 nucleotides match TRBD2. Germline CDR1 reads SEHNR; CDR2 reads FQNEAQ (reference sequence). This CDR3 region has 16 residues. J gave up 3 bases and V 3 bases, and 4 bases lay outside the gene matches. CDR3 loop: CASSFLAGEYTGELFF. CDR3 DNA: TGTGCCAGCAGCTTCCTAGCGGGAGAGTACACCGGGGAGCTGTTTTTT.

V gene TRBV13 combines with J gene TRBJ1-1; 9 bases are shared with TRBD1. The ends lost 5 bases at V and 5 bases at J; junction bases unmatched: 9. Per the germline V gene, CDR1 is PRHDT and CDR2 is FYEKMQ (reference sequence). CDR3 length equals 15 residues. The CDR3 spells CASSLDRGRSTEAFF. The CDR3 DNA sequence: TGTGCCAGCAGCCTGGACAGGGGAAGGTCTACTGAAGCTTTCTTT.

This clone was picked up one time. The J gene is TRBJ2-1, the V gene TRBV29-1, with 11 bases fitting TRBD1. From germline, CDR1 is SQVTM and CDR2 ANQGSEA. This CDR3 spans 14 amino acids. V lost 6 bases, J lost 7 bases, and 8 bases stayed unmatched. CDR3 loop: CSVAGTGGGNEQFF. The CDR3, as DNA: TGCAGCGTGGCCGGGACAGGGGGGGGTAATGAGCAGTTCTTC.

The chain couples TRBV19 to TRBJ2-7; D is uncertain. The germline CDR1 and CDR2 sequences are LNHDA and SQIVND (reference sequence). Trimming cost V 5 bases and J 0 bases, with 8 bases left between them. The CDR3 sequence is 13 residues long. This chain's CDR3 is CASSAASSYEQYF. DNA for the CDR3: TGTGCCAGTAGTGCTGCAAGCTCCTACGAGCAGTACTTC.

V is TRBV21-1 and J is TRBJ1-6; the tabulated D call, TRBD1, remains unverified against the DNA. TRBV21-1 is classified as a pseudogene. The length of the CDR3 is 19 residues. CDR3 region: CASSKRTVALYPDNSPLHF. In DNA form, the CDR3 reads TGTGCCAGCAGTAAACGGACAGTCGCCCTGTATCCAGATAATTCACCCCTCCACTTT.

Written as DNA, the CDR3 is TGTGCCAGCACCTCGGGGAATCAGCCCCAGCATTTT. Protein product: CASTSGNQPQHF. The rearrangement joins TRBV7-9 to TRBJ1-5; D gene ambiguous. Germline lookup yields CDR1 SEHNR and CDR2 FQNEAQ (reference sequence). The germline V and J ends were trimmed by 7 bases and 4 bases, with 8 bases remaining between them. The CDR3 spans 12 residues.

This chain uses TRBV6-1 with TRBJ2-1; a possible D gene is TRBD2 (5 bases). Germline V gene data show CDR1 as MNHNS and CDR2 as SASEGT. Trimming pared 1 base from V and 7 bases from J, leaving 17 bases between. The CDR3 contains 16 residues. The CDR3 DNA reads TGTGCCAGCAGTGAAGTAGGAGGAAGGGTTTATAATGAGCAGTTCTTC. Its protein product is CASSEVGGRVYNEQFF.

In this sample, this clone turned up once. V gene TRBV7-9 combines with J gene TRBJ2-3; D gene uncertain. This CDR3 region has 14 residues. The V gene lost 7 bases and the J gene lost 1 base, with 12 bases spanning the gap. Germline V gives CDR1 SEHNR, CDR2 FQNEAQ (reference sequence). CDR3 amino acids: CASTPPVGTDTQYF. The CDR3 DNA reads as TGTGCCAGCACCCCACCGGTGGGCACAGATACGCAGTATTTT.

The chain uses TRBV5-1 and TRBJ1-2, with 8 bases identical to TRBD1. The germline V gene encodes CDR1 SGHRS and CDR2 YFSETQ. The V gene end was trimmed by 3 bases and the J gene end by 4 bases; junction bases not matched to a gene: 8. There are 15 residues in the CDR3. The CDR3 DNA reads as TGCGCCAGCAGCTCGGACAGGGCGGGAGTCTATGGCTACACCTTC. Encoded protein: CASSSDRAGVYGYTF.

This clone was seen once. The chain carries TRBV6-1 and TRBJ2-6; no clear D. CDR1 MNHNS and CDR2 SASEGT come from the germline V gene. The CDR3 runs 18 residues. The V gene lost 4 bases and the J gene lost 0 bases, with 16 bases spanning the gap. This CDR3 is CASSGSQTFISGANVLTF. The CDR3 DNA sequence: TGTGCCAGCAGTGGATCACAGACGTTTATCTCTGGGGCCAACGTCCTGACTTTC.

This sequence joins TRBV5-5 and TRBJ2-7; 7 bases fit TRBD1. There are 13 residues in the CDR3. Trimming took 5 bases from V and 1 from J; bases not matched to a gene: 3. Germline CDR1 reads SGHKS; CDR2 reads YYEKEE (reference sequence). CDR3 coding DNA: TGTGCCAGCAGGCCGGGACAGTCCTACGAGCAGTACTTC. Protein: CASRPGQSYEQYF. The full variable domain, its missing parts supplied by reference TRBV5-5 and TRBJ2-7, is DAGVTQSPTHLIKTRGQQVTLRCSPISGHKSVSWYQQVLGQGPQFIFQYYEKEERGRGNFPDRFSARQFPNYSSELNVNALLLGDSALYLCASRPGQSYEQYFGPGTRLTVT.

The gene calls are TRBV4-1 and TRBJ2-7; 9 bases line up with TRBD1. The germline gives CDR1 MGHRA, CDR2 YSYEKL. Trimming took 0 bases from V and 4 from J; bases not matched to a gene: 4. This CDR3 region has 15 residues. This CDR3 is CASSQEMGQGYEQYF. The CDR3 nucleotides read TGCGCCAGCAGCCAAGAAATGGGACAGGGTTACGAGCAGTACTTC.